The 19 T cell receptor beta chains in this list originate from one sample, sequenced in a study of blood T cell repertoires in COVID-19. Sequencing used immunoSEQ multiplex PCR; TCRdb keeps in-frame clones, though not all of them. The data show more than 200,000 clones, 65% to 85% seen once. The sequencing sample was made of peripheral blood. The receptors originated from a woman aged 40-49 years with active or convalescent COVID-19.

This chain joins TRBV28 and TRBJ1-5; tentative D call: TRBD1 (6 bases). Germline values: CDR1 MDHEN, CDR2 SYDVKM. CDR3 length equals 14 residues. Trimming stripped 6 bases from V and 7 bases from J, with 16 bases between. DNA of the CDR3: TGTGCCAGCAGACTAGGACAGCGGGACCAGCCCCAGCATTTT. Translated, it gives CASRLGQRDQPQHF. The variable domain in full, with the rest retrieved from reference TRBV28 and TRBJ1-5, is DVKVTQSSRYLVKRTGEKVFLECVQDMDHENMFWYRQDPGLGLRLIYFSYDVKMKEKGDIPEGYSVSREKKERFSLILESASTNQTSMYLCASRLGQRDQPQHFGDGTRLSIL.

This chain connects TRBV11-2 to TRBJ2-4; maybe TRBD1 (5 bases). The CDR3 has 11 amino acids. Deletions cut 1 base from V and 15 bases from J, with 10 bases between. CDR1 is SGHAT and CDR2 is FQNNGV in the germline V gene. The CDR3 sequence: CASSLVGVGYF. As DNA, the CDR3 is TGTGCCAGCAGCTTAGTAGGGGTCGGGTACTTC.

In this sample, this clone turned up a few times. The chain combines TRBV19 with TRBJ1-2, with D possibly being TRBD1 (5 bases). The V and J ends lost 5 bases and 4 bases respectively, with 11 bases between them. Germline V gene data show CDR1 as LNHDA and CDR2 as SQIVND (reference sequence). CDR3 length: 13 residues. The CDR3 spells CASSQGGRYGYTF. Here the CDR3 DNA reads TGTGCCAGTAGTCAGGGTGGGCGCTATGGCTACACCTTC. Together with reference TRBV19 and TRBJ1-2, the CDR3 gives the full variable domain: DGGITQSPKYLFRKEGQNVTLSCEQNLNHDAMYWYRQDPGQGLRLIYYSQIVNDFQKGDIAEGYSVSREKKESFPLTVTSAQKNPTAFYLCASSQGGRYGYTFGSGTRLTVV.

The chain employs TRBV30 and TRBJ1-1; the match to TRBD1 covers 12 bases. The CDR3 totals 14 residues. With 4 bases clipped from V and 7 bases from J, the junction kept 7 bases outside the gene matches. CDR1 and CDR2 from the germline V gene are GTSNPN and SVGIG (reference sequence). CDR3 DNA: TGTGCCTGGACCCCGGGACAGGGGGCGGGTGAAGCTTTCTTT. It is translated as CAWTPGQGAGEAFF.

The chain is built from TRBV6-5 and TRBJ1-4; D gene uncertain. Germline V gene sequence: CDR1 MNHEY, CDR2 SVGAGI. The V end lost 5 bases, the J end lost 10 bases, and 14 bases lay between the germline ends. This CDR3 is 13 amino acids long. CDR3 amino acids: CASSPSRLGKLFF. The DNA for the CDR3 is TGTGCCAGCAGTCCCTCCCGGCTAGGAAAACTGTTTTTT.

V and J are TRBV27 and TRBJ2-7, with D possibly being TRBD1 (5 bases). This CDR3 spans 14 amino acids. V was clipped by 6 bases and J by 5 bases, with 17 bases between them. Germline CDR1 reads MNHEY; CDR2 reads SMNVEV (reference sequence). The DNA of the CDR3 is TGTGCCAGCAGAAAGGGGTATACCCCCGACGAGCAGTACTTC. Its protein is CASRKGYTPDEQYF.

The chain employs TRBV30 and TRBJ2-3; 8 positions agree with TRBD2. The V segment lost 7 bases and the J segment 0 bases; nucleotides outside the gene matches: 9. The CDR3 spans 15 residues. The germline V gene has CDR1 GTSNPN and CDR2 SVGIG (reference sequence). CDR3 residues: CALGSGGLSTDTQYF. Written as DNA, the CDR3 is TGTGCCTTGGGGAGCGGGGGCCTTAGCACAGATACGCAGTATTTT. Together with reference TRBV30 and TRBJ2-3, the CDR3 gives the full variable domain: SQTIHQWPATLVQPVGSPLSLECTVEGTSNPNLYWYRQAAGRGLQLLFYSVGIGQISSEVPQNLSASRPQDRQFILSSKKLLLSDSGFYLCALGSGGLSTDTQYFGPGTRLTVL.

The rearrangement joins TRBV29-1 to TRBJ2-1, with TRBD1 identical over 8 bases. CDR1 SQVTM and CDR2 ANQGSEA come from the germline V gene. Trimming removed 6 bases from V and 7 bases from J; junction bases left unmatched: 2. This CDR3 has 11 amino acids. CDR3 coding DNA: TGCAGCGTAACAGGGGGGAATGAGCAGTTCTTC. Protein sequence: CSVTGGNEQFF.

For this clone: At one of its ends the junction is not consistent with the germline gene, which may arise from a read error. V gene TRBV2 combines with J gene TRBJ1-1; D uncertain. Germline-derived CDR1 and CDR2 are SNHLY and FYNNEI. The CDR3 sequence is 13 residues long. CDR3 DNA sequence: TGTGCCAGCAGTGAAGGAACGGAGACCCCCCTGGGCTTT. This encodes CASSEGTETPLGF.

J is TRBJ1-5 and V is TRBV7-2; the match to TRBD1 covers 8 bases. Trimming removed 8 bases from V and 7 bases from J; junction bases left unmatched: 13. This CDR3 is built from 15 residues. Germline CDR1 is SGHTA and CDR2 is FQGNSA. The CDR3 loop is CASVVWGQARQPQHF. CDR3 in DNA: TGTGCCAGCGTCGTTTGGGGACAGGCCCGACAGCCCCAGCATTTT.

This chain uses TRBV11-2 with TRBJ2-3; tentative D call: TRBD2 (7 bases). The CDR3 runs 18 residues. Trimming took off 2 bases at V and 5 bases at J, with 23 bases between the two ends. Germline values: CDR1 SGHAT, CDR2 FQNNGV. CDR3: CASSLPPMRGGFGDTQYF. The CDR3 nucleotides read TGTGCCAGCAGCTTACCCCCCATGAGGGGGGGGTTTGGAGATACGCAGTATTTT.

This chain joins TRBV27 and TRBJ2-7; TRBD2 matches 9 bases. This CDR3 contains 13 residues. V was clipped by 3 bases and J by 4 bases; unmatched bases: 1. Per the germline V gene, CDR1 is MNHEY and CDR2 is SMNVEV (reference sequence). The CDR3, as DNA: TGTGCCAGCAGTTTCAGCGGGGGGTACGAGCAGTACTTC. Translating gives CASSFSGGYEQYF.

The chain uses TRBV28 and TRBJ1-1; unclear D gene. This CDR3 is 11 amino acids long. Germline CDR1 is MDHEN and CDR2 is SYDVKM. V was cut by 8 bases and J by 2 bases, with 6 bases left in between. The CDR3 is CASRGNTEAFF. The DNA of the CDR3 is TGTGCCAGCCGAGGCAACACTGAAGCTTTCTTT. Based on the CDR3 plus reference TRBV28 and TRBJ1-1, the full variable domain is DVKVTQSSRYLVKRTGEKVFLECVQDMDHENMFWYRQDPGLGLRLIYFSYDVKMKEKGDIPEGYSVSREKKERFSLILESASTNQTSMYLCASRGNTEAFFGQGTRLTVV.

This chain joins TRBV11-2 and TRBJ2-5; D is unresolved. V lost 5 bases and J 7 bases, leaving 20 bases between the germline ends. Germline assignment: CDR1 SGHAT and CDR2 FQNNGV. This CDR3 spans 15 amino acids. The DNA of the CDR3 is TGTGCCAGCAGCGAACTCGAGGCCCCGAGTGGGACCCAGTACTTC. It codes for CASSELEAPSGTQYF.

A word on this clone: The sample contains more than one DNA sequence encoding this CDR3. V usage is TRBV21-1 and J usage is TRBJ1-2. TRBV21-1 is deemed a pseudogene. The CDR3 sequence is 14 residues long. DNA for the CDR3: TGTGCCAGCAGCAAAGGTCTCGGGGGGGGAGGCTACACCTTC. Encoded protein: CASSKGLGGGGYTF.

This clone appeared a few times. The chain joins TRBV2 to TRBJ1-5, with D possibly TRBD1 on 5 matching bases. V was trimmed by 5 bases and J by 0 bases, leaving 8 bases between them. Germline V gives CDR1 SNHLY, CDR2 FYNNEI. The CDR3 has 14 amino acids. CDR3 DNA sequence: TGTGCCAGCAGTCGGGGGATTAGCAATCAGCCCCAGCATTTT. This gives the protein CASSRGISNQPQHF. Full variable domain (outside the CDR3, taken from reference TRBV2 and TRBJ1-5): EPEVTQTPSHQVTQMGQEVILRCVPISNHLYFYWYRQILGQKVEFLVSFYNNEISEKSEIFDDQFSVERPDGSNFTLKIRSTKLEDSAMYFCASSRGISNQPQHFGDGTRLSIL.

V gene TRBV4-2 combines with J gene TRBJ1-1, with D possibly TRBD1 on 5 matching bases. The CDR3 is made up of 16 amino acids. From germline, CDR1 is LGHNA and CDR2 YNFKEQ. Deletions cut 0 bases from V and 4 bases from J, with 15 bases between. The CDR3 DNA sequence: TGTGCCAGCAGCCAAGAGATGACAGCGATGGGCACTGAAGCTTTCTTT. Translating gives CASSQEMTAMGTEAFF.

The rearrangement links TRBV19 to TRBJ1-6, with D uncertain. Germline CDR1 and CDR2: LNHDA and SQIVND (reference sequence). This CDR3 is built from 14 residues. The ends were cut back, 7 bases at V and 13 bases at J, with 20 bases in the middle. In DNA form, the CDR3 reads TGTGCCAGTACCCCAGGAGCCTCCGCGGGGCCCCTCCACTTT. This gives the protein CASTPGASAGPLHF.

This chain connects TRBV18 to TRBJ2-3, with D possibly matching TRBD1 (6 bases). CDR1 KGHSH and CDR2 LQKENI come from the germline V gene. The V end lost 2 bases, the J end lost 3 bases, and 15 bases lay between the germline ends. This CDR3 is built from 16 residues. DNA of the CDR3: TGTGCCAGCTCACCAGTAAACAGGGAGAATACAGATACGCAGTATTTT. The encoded protein is CASSPVNRENTDTQYF.